This TCR beta chain was found in a study of blood T cell repertoires in COVID-19. Study information: The United States, Italy and Spain provided the acute and convalescent COVID-19 samples. PBMCs, B-cell-depleted T cells, or T cells were the source of the cDNA or gDNA that made up the material.

Trimming removed 6 bases at V and 3 bases at J, with 9 bases between. The CDR3 spans 13 residues. The germline V gene encodes CDR1 KGHSH and CDR2 LQKENI. Under the authors' procedure: Nucleated cell counts were estimated from reference gene primer amplification. Clones were read by immunoSEQ multiplex PCR, and TCRdb kept only the in-frame ones, dropping some. V, J and clone size are those of that table, while D and trimming were read from the DNA. Of approximately 300,000 clones listed, over 70% are singletons. Sequenced: peripheral blood. This clonotype was sampled from a woman between 50 and 59 years old with acute or convalescent COVID-19. The chain recombines TRBV18 with TRBJ1-5; D is perhaps TRBD1 (5 bases). The CDR3, as DNA: TGTGCCAGCTCGTCGGACAACAATCAGCCCCAGCATTTT. Protein sequence: CASSSDNNQPQHF.